Sequencing of this T cell receptor beta chain was carried out in a study of T cells in Graves' hyperthyroidism and ophthalmopathy. Looked up from germline, CDR1 is PRHDT and CDR2 is FYEKMQ (reference sequence). CDR3 size: 15 residues. Trimming cost V 8 bases and J 2 bases, with 17 bases left between them. Using RNA transcripts as the source, TCR beta CDR3 regions were amplified. First-round RT-PCR targeting the TCR CDR3 was performed with the HTBI primer set. TCRdb itself ran the multiplex PCR reads through MiXCR, one entry per CDR3 protein. The sample gives hundreds of thousands of distinct CDR3 sequences, 20% of which show up once; about 34% is in the top ten.

The rearrangement uses TRBV13 and TRBJ2-3; TRBD2 might be the D (5 bases). The origin of this receptor is a man aged 25 to 45 with Graves' ophthalmopathy. Sequencing was done on a sample of blood. The CDR3 spells CASGGEGGSTDTQYF. CDR3 DNA sequence: TGTGCCAGCGGTGGTGAGGGCGGGTCCACAGATACGCAGTATTTT. The full variable domain, in which reference TRBV13 and TRBJ2-3 provide the parts outside the CDR3, is AAGVIQSPRHLIKEKRETATLKCYPIPRHDTVYWYQQGPGQDPQFLISFYEKMQSDKGSIPDRFSAQQFSDYHSELNMSSLELGDSALYFCASGGEGGSTDTQYFGPGTRLTVL.